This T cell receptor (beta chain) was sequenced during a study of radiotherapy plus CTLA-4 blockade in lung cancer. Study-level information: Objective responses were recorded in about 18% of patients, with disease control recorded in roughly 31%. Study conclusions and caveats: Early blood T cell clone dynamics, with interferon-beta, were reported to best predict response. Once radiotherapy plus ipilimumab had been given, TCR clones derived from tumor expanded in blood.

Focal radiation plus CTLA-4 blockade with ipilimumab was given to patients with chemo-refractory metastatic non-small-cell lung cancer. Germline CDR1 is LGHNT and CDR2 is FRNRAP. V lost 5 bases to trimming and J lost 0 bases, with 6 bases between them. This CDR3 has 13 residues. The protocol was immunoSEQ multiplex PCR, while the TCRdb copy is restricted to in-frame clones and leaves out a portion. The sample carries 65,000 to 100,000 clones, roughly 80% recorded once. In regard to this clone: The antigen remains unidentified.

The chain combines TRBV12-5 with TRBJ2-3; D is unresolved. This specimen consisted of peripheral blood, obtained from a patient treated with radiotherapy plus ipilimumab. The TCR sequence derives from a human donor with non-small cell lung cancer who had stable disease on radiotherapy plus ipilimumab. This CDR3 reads CASGLRSTDTQYF. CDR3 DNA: TGTGCTAGTGGTCTCCGTAGCACAGATACGCAGTATTTT.